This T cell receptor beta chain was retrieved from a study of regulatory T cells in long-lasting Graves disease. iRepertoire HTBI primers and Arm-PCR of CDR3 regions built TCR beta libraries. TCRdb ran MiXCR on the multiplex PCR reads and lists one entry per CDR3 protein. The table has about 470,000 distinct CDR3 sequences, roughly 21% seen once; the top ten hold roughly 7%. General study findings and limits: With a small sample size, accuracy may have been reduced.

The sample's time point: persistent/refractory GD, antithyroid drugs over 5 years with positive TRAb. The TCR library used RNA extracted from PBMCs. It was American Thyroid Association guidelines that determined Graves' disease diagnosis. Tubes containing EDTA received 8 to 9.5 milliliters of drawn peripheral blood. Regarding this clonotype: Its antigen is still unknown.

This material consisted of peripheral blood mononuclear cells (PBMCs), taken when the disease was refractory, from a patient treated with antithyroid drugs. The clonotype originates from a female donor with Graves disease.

CDR3 coding DNA: TGTGCCAGCAGCTTCGCGGGAGTTGGGACCCAGTACTTC. This translates into CASSFAGVGTQYF. The V call is TRBV7-2, the J call TRBJ2-5, with 7 bases identical to TRBD2. CDR3 length: 13 amino acids. With V trimmed by 3 bases and J by 7 bases, 5 bases remained unmatched. The V gene's germline CDR1 is SGHTA and CDR2 FQGNSA.